This TCR beta chain was observed in a study of T cell responses to AZD1222 COVID-19 vaccine. The length of the CDR3 is 15 residues. J lost 8 bases, V lost 4 bases, and 9 bases had no gene match. CDR1 is MNHEY and CDR2 is SVGEGT in the germline V gene. Regarding this clone: Its target is unknown.

Broader study findings: Spike-wide coverage was observed for vaccine-associated CD4 TCRs, with dominant responses at 160-218 and 743-854. White British ancestry dominated among donors, who included more females, and clonal diversity was possibly underestimated. Repertoire sampling occurred only after the peak T cell response.

The repertoire was sequenced with immunoSEQ multiplex PCR; TCRdb's copy has only in-frame clones and lacks some. The sample has roughly 120,000 clones; approximately 91% are singletons. The receptor's source is an adult in good health. J is TRBJ1-2 and V is TRBV6-2 or TRBV6-3, with 11 positions matching TRBD1. The specimen comprised peripheral blood, sampled on day 0 of AZD1222 vaccination. The CDR3 region has the DNA TGTGCCAGCAGTTTCACCCGGGACAGGGGGTCCGGCTACACCTTC. Its protein is CASSFTRDRGSGYTF.